The 9 T cell receptor beta chains below all came from one sample that was sequenced in a study of beta chain features in type 1 diabetes (dated by TCRdb to between 2018 and 2020). Receptor amplification or capture employed the immunoSEQ multiplex PCR assay. The entire isolated RNA was reverse transcribed using the High Capacity cDNA Reverse Transcription Kit, and thus expressed TCRB transcripts were sequenced. This is the immuneACCESS table as TCRdb keeps it, with only in-frame sequences that have V and J called. A part of the clones is gone; compared with another copy, unresolved V genes explain less than half, and the rest is unexplained. The sample table holds about 370,000 clones, of which about 15% were seen once. Approximately 0.019% of the sample is in the top ten clones. Sample: naive CD4+ T cells from blood. In the paper's terms, the cell subset or site label means: true naive CD4+ T cells. These receptors all stem from a woman aged 18-29 years in good health.

This chain links TRBV5-1 with TRBJ1-3, with D possibly being TRBD1 (6 bases). The CDR3 has 16 amino acids. Trimming left V 4 bases short and J 2 bases short, with 16 bases between. In germline, CDR1 is SGHRS, CDR2 YFSETQ. The CDR3 is CASSRTGLGAGNTIYF. Written as DNA, the CDR3 is TGCGCCAGCAGCCGAACAGGGCTGGGCGCTGGAAACACCATATATTTT.

This sequence joins TRBV9 and TRBJ2-1; D is possibly TRBD2 (6 bases). Germline V gene data show CDR1 as SGDLS and CDR2 as YYNGEE. Trimming shortened V by 0 bases and J by 5 bases, and 15 bases separated the two germline ends. The length of the CDR3 is 16 residues. The CDR3 is CASSVVPAGGNNEQFF. The CDR3 DNA reads as TGTGCCAGCAGCGTAGTTCCAGCGGGCGGGAACAATGAGCAGTTCTTC.

Turning to this clone: The junction differs from germline at one of its ends, possibly a read error. The CDR3 is CSARGQVPW. CDR3 bases: TGCAGTGCTAGGGGCCAGGTCCCTTGG. The J gene is TRBJ1-1, the V gene TRBV20-1; D gene unclear. The CDR3 loop spans 9 amino acids. CDR1 and CDR2 from the germline V gene are DFQATT and SNEGSKA (reference sequence).

This clone turned up a few times. The chain carries TRBV29-1 and TRBJ1-2; D remains unclear. CDR3 length: 13 amino acids. The V end lost 0 bases, the J end lost 1 base, and 6 bases lay between the germline ends. From germline, CDR1 is SQVTM and CDR2 ANQGSEA. CDR3 sequence reads: CSVEEGVNYGYTF. CDR3 bases: TGCAGCGTTGAAGAGGGAGTTAACTATGGCTACACCTTC.

J is TRBJ1-5 and V is TRBV30, with D possibly TRBD1 on 5 matching bases. The CDR3 runs 15 residues. CDR1 and CDR2 (germline): GTSNPN, SVGIG (reference sequence). Trimming took 5 bases from V and 0 from J, leaving 14 bases between them. CDR3 nucleotides: TGTGCCTGGGGGGGGAAGGGGAATAGCAATCAGCCCCAGCATTTT. It translates to CAWGGKGNSNQPQHF.

As for this clone: One end of the junction is discordant with germline, which a read error may explain. V is TRBV5-1 and J is TRBJ1-1, with a weak D call TRBD1 (6 bases). Germline CDR1 SGHRS, CDR2 YFSETQ. The CDR3 extends over 14 amino acids. CDR3 sequence reads: CASSSTGLNTEAFF. The CDR3 DNA follows: TGCGCCAGCAGCAGCACAGGGCTGAATACTGAAGCTTTCTTT.

This clone turned up a few times. The chain uses TRBV19 and TRBJ1-1, with D perhaps TRBD1 (5 bases). The CDR3 covers 13 residues. Germline V lookup: CDR1 LNHDA, CDR2 SQIVND (reference sequence). V was cut by 7 bases and J by 8 bases, with 17 bases left in between. The CDR3 DNA reads TGTGCCAGTAAACCTCACAGGTTCTTCGAAGCTTTCTTT. This gives the protein CASKPHRFFEAFF.

This sequence joins TRBV7-8 and TRBJ1-5, with 9 positions matching TRBD1. J was trimmed by 2 bases and V by 4 bases; bases with no gene match: 6. The germline CDR1 and CDR2 sequences are SGHVS and FQNEAQ. The length of the CDR3 is 16 residues. DNA of the CDR3: TGTGCCAGCAGCTCGACGGGGGACAGGGGCAATCAGCCCCAGCATTTT. Its translation: CASSSTGDRGNQPQHF.

This clone turned up a few times. The chain combines TRBV18 with TRBJ2-5, with D maybe TRBD1 (6 bases). V dropped 8 bases and J dropped 1 base, with 11 bases sitting between them. CDR1 and CDR2 (germline): KGHSH, LQKENI. This CDR3 has 13 amino acids. CDR3: CASATGIQETQYF. The CDR3 coding sequence is TGTGCCAGCGCCACAGGGATCCAAGAGACCCAGTACTTC.